This TCR beta chain was recorded in a study of blood T cell repertoires in COVID-19 (dated by TCRdb to between 2020 and 2021). Notes on the research overall: Samples from collaborators originated in the United States, Italy and Spain and spanned both the acute and convalescent phases of COVID-19. Nearly every sample came with metadata listing a de-identified subject ID, COVID-19 status, age in years and sex. The repertoires were released in a freely available public database meant as a resource for research on the immune response to SARS-CoV-2. The dataset comprised deeply sampled blood TCRbeta repertoires from subjects exposed to, actively infected with, or recovered from COVID-19. Where available, HLA class I and class II types were obtained from metadata supplied by the sample provider rather than from assay-based typing. Samples came from the ongoing ImmuneRACE study (first 160 participants) plus 1,254 subjects from 6 global collaborators. The material from the prospective study consisted of cDNA or gDNA derived from T cells, B-cell-depleted T cells, or PBMCs. Overall results and qualifications from the work: The amount of clinical and demographic metadata varied by source and participant and was provided uncurated.

The immunoSEQ Assay, a bias-controlled multiplex PCR, was used to amplify TCRbeta CDR3 regions from genomic DNA. On the study's bioinformatics: The number of nucleated cells in each sample was estimated by amplification of reference gene primers within the assay. To quantify the absolute abundance of each unique TCRbeta CDR3 rearrangement, sequence reads were collapsed and filtered. For each sample, productive Simpson clonality was calculated by taking the square root of Simpson's diversity index across productive rearrangements. The table was pulled from immuneACCESS by TCRdb, which kept in-frame rearrangements only. Such tables lose some clones; where checked, under half of the loss comes from unresolved V genes, and the rest has no known cause. V, J and clone size are those of that table, while D and trimming were read from the DNA. Here the sample has about 260,000 clones; 75% to 90% occur a single time. Together, the top ten hold roughly 3.3% of the sample.

Of note for this clone: Its antigen remains unidentified. Base qualities were left out, and no much larger clone turns up one base away.

Collaborating institutions collected whole blood in K2EDTA tubes following their own protocols. For TCRbeta analysis, collaborators shipped samples as frozen whole blood, isolated PBMCs, or DNA extracted from either of those sample types. The sample was peripheral blood. The origin of this receptor is a woman between 40 and 55 years old with acute or convalescent COVID-19.

At the DNA level, the sequence is TGTGCCAGCAGTGAATATGGGAGCGGGGGGCTTACAGATACGCAGTATTTT. The translation is CASSEYGSGGLTDTQYF. The chain employs TRBV6-1 and TRBJ2-3; 9 middle bases align to TRBD2. From its cysteine to its phenylalanine, the CDR3 spans 17 amino acids. Only the CDR3 portion is preserved as DNA: 51 bases, with reading frame beginning at the first base. Trimming takes 2 bases off V and 3 bases off J; junction bases not matched to a gene: 9. The germline V gene specifies MNHNS as CDR1 and SASEGT as CDR2.